These T cell receptor beta chains were read from a single sample in a study of control samples from healthy donors and cancer patients. Using immunoSEQ multiplex PCR, the repertoire was profiled, and TCRdb retains in-frame clones only, with some absent. This table holds 150,000 to 200,000 clones, 90% to 95% found once. Sequenced material: blood. The receptors shown here come from a man aged 18 to 30 in good health. Both conserved end residues are part of each CDR3. The D gene is left open where the match is weak.

NA TRBJ2-7 TRBV18 CASSPPNRDSYEQYF
NA TRBJ2-1 TRBV27 CASSPPRSYNEQFF
NA TRBJ1-5 TRBV3-1/TRBV3-2 CASSYGDQPQHF
NA TRBJ1-5 TRBV9 CASSPGGQFNQPQHF
NA TRBJ2-3 TRBV6-5 CASSRQNTDTQYF
TRBD2 TRBJ2-5 TRBV18 CASSPSVLVAGYQETQYF
NA TRBJ2-7 TRBV18 CASSPGHTYEQYF
NA TRBJ2-7 TRBV2 CASYYRARSYEQYF
TRBD1 TRBJ1-3 TRBV30 CAWSKRTGGGTGNTIYF
TRBD2 TRBJ2-1 TRBV30 CAWSPRTSGGANEQFF
NA TRBJ2-1 TRBV7-2 CASSPQVAAYNEQFF
TRBD1 TRBJ1-1 TRBV18 CASSPSDRVWTEAFF
TRBD1 TRBJ2-7 TRBV4-1 CASSLDRGAYEQYF
TRBD1 TRBJ1-5 TRBV7-8 CASSPVTGVSQPQHF
NA TRBJ2-7 TRBV3-1/TRBV3-2 CASSDQPREQYF
NA TRBJ2-4 TRBV5-4 CASSLGREDIQYF
NA TRBJ2-3 TRBV24-1 CATSDPGGTTTDTQYF
NA TRBJ1-1 TRBV5-1 CASSREGDTEAFF
TRBD2 TRBJ2-5 TRBV6-5 CASRRRGGGQETQYF
TRBD1 TRBJ1-5 TRBV4-1 CASSQDLGQMFQPQHF
NA TRBJ1-1 TRBV30 CAALIMNTEAFF
TRBD1 TRBJ1-5 TRBV28 CASRNSRDSNQEPQHF
NA TRBJ2-2 TRBV7-8 CASSPNGGYGELFF
NA TRBJ2-5 TRBV24-1 CATSDYKETQYF
NA TRBJ1-1 TRBV3-1/TRBV3-2 CASSREGVTEAFF
NA TRBJ1-6 TRBV10-3 CAIRGDSTADNSPLHF
NA TRBJ2-3 TRBV28 CASSLNTDTQYF
NA TRBJ1-1 TRBV6-6 CASSRQGNTEAFF
TRBD1 TRBJ1-5 TRBV24-1 CATSETGQGADQPQHF
NA TRBJ1-1 TRBV23-1 CASSQRATNTEAFF
NA TRBJ1-1 TRBV6-5 CASRGSAGYPTEAFF
NA TRBJ1-2 TRBV28 CASSVRGRVEGYTF
TRBD1 TRBJ1-5 TRBV6-1 CASSERWTGSQPQHF